This T cell receptor (beta chain) originates from a study of cytomegalovirus exposure and HLA in healthy donors. Whole-study findings and limits: As a later analysis showed, several of the most significant clusters appeared to be linked to common viral pathogens.

The CDR3 extends over 15 amino acids. Turning to this clone: The target antigen is unknown.

This PCR relied on a set of 60 Vbeta primers and 13 Jbeta primers. Measured with immunoSEQ multiplex PCR; TCRdb has only the in-frame clones, and not every one. The sample holds about 110,000 clones, around two thirds seen once. The sequence derives from a young man in good health and CMV-seropositive. The chain is built from TRBV12-1 and TRBJ2-7; the table's TRBD1 call for D was not verified on the DNA. TRBV12-1 is flagged as a pseudogene. The source material was PBMCs. In DNA, the CDR3 is TGTGCCAGCAGCTGTGGGGACAGGGCACTATACGAGCAGTACTTC. Translating gives CASSCGDRALYEQYF.